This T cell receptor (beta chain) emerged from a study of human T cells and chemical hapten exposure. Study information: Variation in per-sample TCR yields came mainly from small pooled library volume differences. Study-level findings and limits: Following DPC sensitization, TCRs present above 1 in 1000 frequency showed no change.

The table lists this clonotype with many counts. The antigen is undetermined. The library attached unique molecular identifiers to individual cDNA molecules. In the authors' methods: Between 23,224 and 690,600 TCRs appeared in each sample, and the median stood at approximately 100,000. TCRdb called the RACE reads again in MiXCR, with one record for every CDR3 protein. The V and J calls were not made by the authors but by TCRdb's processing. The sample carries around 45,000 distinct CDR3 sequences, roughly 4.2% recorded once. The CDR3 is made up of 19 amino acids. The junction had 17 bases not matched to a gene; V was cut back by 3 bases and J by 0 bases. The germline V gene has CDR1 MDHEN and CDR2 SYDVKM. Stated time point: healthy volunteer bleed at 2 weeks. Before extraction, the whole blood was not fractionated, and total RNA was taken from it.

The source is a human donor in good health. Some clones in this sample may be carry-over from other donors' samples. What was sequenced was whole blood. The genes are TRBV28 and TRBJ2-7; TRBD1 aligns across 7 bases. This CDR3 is CASSFRLSDRADPSYEQYF. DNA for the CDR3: TGTGCCAGCAGTTTTCGACTCTCAGACAGGGCCGACCCCTCCTACGAGCAGTACTTC.